Below, 28 T cell receptor beta chains from the same sample are listed, as sequenced in a study of T cells in Graves' hyperthyroidism and ophthalmopathy. What was amplified from RNA transcripts were TCR beta CDR3 regions. First-round RT-PCR targeting the TCR CDR3 was performed with the HTBI primer set. TCRdb reanalysed the multiplex PCR reads using MiXCR and keeps one entry per CDR3 protein. The table lists hundreds of thousands of distinct CDR3 sequences, about 15% of them singletons. Sequenced: blood. The source is a woman aged 40 to 49 with Graves' ophthalmopathy.

This clonotype was seen many times. The V gene is TRBV7-2, the J gene TRBJ2-4; 9 nucleotides match TRBD2. V gave up 5 bases and J gave up 4 bases; unmatched junction bases: 9. This CDR3 comprises 16 residues. Germline lookup yields CDR1 SGHTA and CDR2 FQGNSA. The CDR3 loop is CASSQGLASGKNIQYF. DNA of the CDR3: TGTGCCAGCAGCCAGGGACTAGCATCTGGAAAAAACATTCAGTACTTC.

The rearrangement uses TRBV25-1 and TRBJ2-1; TRBD2 matches 14 bases. V shed 10 bases and J 7 bases; nucleotides not matched to a gene: 6. Germline V lookup: CDR1 MGHDK, CDR2 SYGVNS. This CDR3 region has 14 residues. The CDR3 nucleotides are TGTGCCACTGGACTAGCGGGAGGTTTGAATGAGCAGTTCTTC. As protein: CATGLAGGLNEQFF.

This clonotype was counted many times. The genes are TRBV12-5 and TRBJ1-1; possible D gene TRBD1, 6 bases. The germline V gene encodes CDR1 LGHNT and CDR2 FRNRAP. The CDR3 is 17 residues long. V lost 0 bases, J lost 5 bases, and 19 bases lay in between. This chain's CDR3 is CASGLVTGRGGATEAFF. The CDR3 nucleotides read TGTGCTAGTGGTTTGGTGACTGGGCGGGGGGGCGCGACTGAAGCTTTCTTT. Using reference TRBV12-5 and TRBJ1-1 for the parts outside the CDR3, the full variable domain is DARVTQTPRHKVTEMGQEVTMRCQPILGHNTVFWYRQTMMQGLELLAYFRNRAPLDDSGMPKDRFSAEMPDATLATLKIQPSEPRDSAVYFCASGLVTGRGGATEAFFGQGTRLTVV.

The table lists this clonotype with many counts. The rearrangement joins TRBV12-3 or TRBV12-4 to TRBJ1-5, with a tentative D call TRBD1 (5 bases). This CDR3 has 14 amino acids. Trimming pared 6 bases from V and 6 bases from J, leaving 15 bases between. The CDR3 DNA sequence: TGTGCCAGCAGCGGGGCCTTCGTGGGTCAGCCCCAGCATTTT. Translated, it gives CASSGAFVGQPQHF.

This clonotype was picked up many times. J is TRBJ2-2 and V is TRBV2; D may be TRBD1 (6 bases). CDR1 and CDR2 from the germline V gene are SNHLY and FYNNEI. The CDR3 is 14 amino acids. Trimming removed 5 bases from V and 1 base from J, with 8 bases in between. CDR3 in amino acids: CASSKQGNTGELFF. As DNA, the CDR3 is TGTGCCAGCAGTAAACAGGGGAACACCGGGGAGCTGTTTTTT. The full variable domain, its missing parts supplied by reference TRBV2 and TRBJ2-2, is EPEVTQTPSHQVTQMGQEVILRCVPISNHLYFYWYRQILGQKVEFLVSFYNNEISEKSEIFDDQFSVERPDGSNFTLKIRSTKLEDSAMYFCASSKQGNTGELFFGEGSRLTVL.

The sample holds many counts of this clonotype. The chain joins TRBV28 to TRBJ2-7; D gene uncertain. The CDR3 has 13 amino acids. CDR1 is MDHEN, CDR2 SYDVKM, per germline. The V and J ends lost 3 bases and 3 bases respectively, with 9 bases between them. CDR3 residues: CASSLSQFYEQYF. CDR3 bases: TGTGCCAGCAGTTTGTCACAGTTCTACGAGCAGTACTTC. Using reference TRBV28 and TRBJ2-7 for the parts outside the CDR3, the full variable domain is DVKVTQSSRYLVKRTGEKVFLECVQDMDHENMFWYRQDPGLGLRLIYFSYDVKMKEKGDIPEGYSVSREKKERFSLILESASTNQTSMYLCASSLSQFYEQYFGPGTRLTVT.

This clonotype occurred many times. V usage is TRBV28 and J usage is TRBJ2-7; D remains unclear. The CDR3 runs 15 residues. Per the germline V gene, CDR1 is MDHEN and CDR2 is SYDVKM. V gave up 8 bases and J gave up 1 base, with 18 bases separating them. The CDR3 coding sequence is TGTGCCAGCTCTCTGACATCTCAGTATTCCTACGAGCAGTACTTC. Protein: CASSLTSQYSYEQYF.

The sample holds many counts of this clonotype. The chain recombines TRBV6-1 with TRBJ2-7, with 7 bases identical to TRBD1. CDR1 and CDR2 (germline): MNHNS, SASEGT. CDR3 length: 15 amino acids. Trimming cost V 6 bases and J 4 bases; bases outside gene matches: 12. The CDR3 DNA reads as TGTGCCAGCAGCCTCCCACCGGGACAGAATTACGAGCAGTACTTC. The encoded protein is CASSLPPGQNYEQYF.

This chain links TRBV5-1 with TRBJ1-5, with D perhaps matching TRBD1 (5 bases). Looked up from germline, CDR1 is SGHRS and CDR2 is YFSETQ. This CDR3 is built from 16 residues. V shed 4 bases and J shed 2 bases, with 16 bases lying between them. The CDR3 coding sequence is TGCGCCAGCAGCCTGGGACCCCCGGCGGGCAATCAGCCCCAGCATTTT. Translation: CASSLGPPAGNQPQHF.

This clonotype was counted at least ten times. The genes are TRBV19 and TRBJ2-7; 12 nucleotides align to TRBD2. Trimming removed 5 bases from V and 0 bases from J; junction bases left unmatched: 11. CDR1 is LNHDA, CDR2 SQIVND, per germline (reference sequence). The CDR3 loop spans 18 amino acids. The CDR3 bases are TGTGCCAGTAGTCCCCGACTAGCGGGAGTTGCAAGCTCCTACGAGCAGTACTTC. Its translation: CASSPRLAGVASSYEQYF.

This clonotype was detected only a few times. The genes are TRBV20-1 and TRBJ2-2, with 9 bases that match TRBD2. Germline values: CDR1 DFQATT, CDR2 SNEGSKA (reference sequence). With V trimmed by 2 bases and J by 5 bases, 9 bases remained unmatched. The CDR3 runs 16 residues. This CDR3 is CSARTDGREGTGELFF. CDR3 bases: TGCAGTGCTAGAACCGATGGGCGGGAGGGGACCGGGGAGCTGTTTTTT.

This clonotype was observed many times. The chain links TRBV2 to TRBJ1-2; D unresolved. V lost 3 bases, J lost 4 bases, and 12 bases lay in between. Germline V gene lookup returns CDR1 SNHLY and CDR2 FYNNEI. The CDR3 spans 14 residues. CDR3 sequence: CASSDRFDTYGYTF. The CDR3 DNA sequence: TGTGCCAGCAGTGACCGTTTCGACACCTATGGCTACACCTTC.

This clonotype was seen repeatedly, ten times or more. The chain joins TRBV6-5 to TRBJ1-5; no clear D gene. In germline, CDR1 is MNHEY, CDR2 SVGAGI. There are 12 residues in the CDR3. The V end lost 0 bases, the J end lost 6 bases, and 3 bases lay between the germline ends. DNA of the CDR3: TGTGCCAGCAGTTACTCGGGTCAGCCCCAGCATTTT. This sequence encodes CASSYSGQPQHF.

This clonotype was seen ten or more times. This chain joins TRBV4-3 and TRBJ1-1, with unresolved D. From germline, CDR1 is LGHNA and CDR2 YSLEER. V dropped 1 base and J dropped 2 bases, with 11 bases sitting between them. CDR3 length: 15 residues. CDR3 nucleotides: TGCGCCAGCAGCCAAGTCCCAACGCAAAACACTGAAGCTTTCTTT. Its protein is CASSQVPTQNTEAFF.

This clonotype was seen many times. The rearrangement joins TRBV19 to TRBJ2-7; 7 nucleotides match TRBD1. From germline, CDR1 is LNHDA and CDR2 SQIVND (reference sequence). The CDR3 is 14 amino acids. The J segment lost 3 bases and the V segment lost 5 bases, leaving 7 bases of the junction unmatched. DNA for the CDR3: TGTGCCAGTAGTCCTTCAGACAGGGACTACGAGCAGTACTTC. It is translated as CASSPSDRDYEQYF. Complete variable domain (other parts from reference TRBV19 and TRBJ2-7): DGGITQSPKYLFRKEGQNVTLSCEQNLNHDAMYWYRQDPGQGLRLIYYSQIVNDFQKGDIAEGYSVSREKKESFPLTVTSAQKNPTAFYLCASSPSDRDYEQYFGPGTRLTVT.

At least ten counts were recorded for this clonotype. The V gene is TRBV28, the J gene TRBJ1-1; 7 bases are a match to TRBD1. The germline CDR1 and CDR2 sequences are MDHEN and SYDVKM. The CDR3 is 13 residues long. With V trimmed by 6 bases and J by 1 base, 2 bases remained unmatched. The CDR3 DNA sequence: TGTGCCAGCAGGGACAGGAAGAACACTGAAGCTTTCTTT. Translating it yields CASRDRKNTEAFF. Full variable domain (rest looked up from reference TRBV28 and TRBJ1-1): DVKVTQSSRYLVKRTGEKVFLECVQDMDHENMFWYRQDPGLGLRLIYFSYDVKMKEKGDIPEGYSVSREKKERFSLILESASTNQTSMYLCASRDRKNTEAFFGQGTRLTVV.

Ten or more counts support this clonotype. This chain uses TRBV20-1 with TRBJ2-7; 10 nucleotides agree with TRBD2. The CDR3 runs 14 residues. Germline V gene sequence: CDR1 DFQATT, CDR2 SNEGSKA (reference sequence). J was trimmed by 1 base and V by 3 bases; bases with no gene match: 3. CDR3 sequence reads: CSARGTSVSYEQYF. The DNA of the CDR3 is TGCAGTGCTAGGGGGACTAGCGTTTCCTACGAGCAGTACTTC.

The chain employs TRBV4-2 and TRBJ2-5; D might be TRBD2 (8 bases). Looked up from germline, CDR1 is LGHNA and CDR2 is YNFKEQ. V shed 5 bases and J shed 3 bases, with 25 bases lying between them. The length of the CDR3 is 18 residues. CDR3 residues: CASSRRQGGVAGKETQYF. The CDR3 DNA follows: TGTGCCAGCAGCAGGAGACAGGGCGGGGTAGCGGGAAAAGAGACCCAGTACTTC.

Notes on this clonotype: The junction shows a germline mismatch at one end, possibly a read error. The chain has TRBV19 and TRBJ2-7; no clear D. Germline values: CDR1 LNHDA, CDR2 SQIVND (reference sequence). This CDR3 is built from 15 residues. The CDR3 nucleotides are TGTGCCAGAAGTATTAAAAGCCTAAATGTGCACGAGCAGTACTTC. Residues: CARSIKSLNVHEQYF. Supplemented by reference TRBV19 and TRBJ2-7, the full variable domain reads DGGITQSPKYLFRKEGQNVTLSCEQNLNHDAMYWYRQDPGQGLRLIYYSQIVNDFQKGDIAEGYSVSREKKESFPLTVTSAQKNPTAFYLCARSIKSLNVHEQYFGPGTRLTVT.

At least ten counts were recorded for this clonotype. The V gene is TRBV29-1, the J gene TRBJ2-5; D unclear. The CDR3 consists of 13 residues. Germline V gives CDR1 SQVTM, CDR2 ANQGSEA. Trimming pared 6 bases from V and 2 bases from J, leaving 13 bases between. This CDR3 reads CSVVVDGQETQYF. The CDR3 nucleotides read TGCAGCGTCGTAGTTGACGGACAAGAGACCCAGTACTTC.

This clonotype appeared many times. The chain couples TRBV20-1 to TRBJ2-5, with TRBD2 identical over 10 bases. The CDR3 loop spans 15 amino acids. V lost 5 bases and J lost 5; bases outside the gene matches: 11. Germline CDR1 is DFQATT and CDR2 is SNEGSKA (reference sequence). CDR3 sequence reads: CSARGLAASGETQYF. In nucleotides, the CDR3 is TGCAGTGCTCGAGGACTAGCGGCAAGCGGGGAGACCCAGTACTTC.

This clonotype was counted ten times or more. This sequence joins TRBV28 and TRBJ2-2; no clear D gene. Germline V CDR1 and CDR2: MDHEN, SYDVKM. V lost 5 bases to trimming and J lost 4 bases, with 14 bases between them. The CDR3 consists of 15 residues. As DNA, the CDR3 is TGTGCCAGCAGTCCGTCGTTGGGCGGCACCGGGGAGCTGTTTTTT. Translation: CASSPSLGGTGELFF.

This clonotype was counted at least ten times. The chain combines TRBV12-3 or TRBV12-4 with TRBJ2-5; D ambiguous. The CDR3 spans 12 residues. V dropped 3 bases and J dropped 4 bases, with 6 bases sitting between them. The CDR3: CASSFQSETQYF. CDR3 nucleotides: TGTGCCAGCAGTTTCCAGTCAGAGACCCAGTACTTC.

This clonotype was counted at least ten times. V and J are TRBV10-3 and TRBJ2-7; 7 nucleotides agree with TRBD2. Germline CDR1 ENHRY, CDR2 SYGVKD. This CDR3 has 13 residues. With V trimmed by 6 bases and J by 2 bases, 4 bases remained unmatched. The CDR3 is CAIRVAGTYEQYF. CDR3 in DNA: TGTGCCATCAGAGTAGCGGGTACCTACGAGCAGTACTTC.

V is TRBV7-2 and J is TRBJ2-7; perhaps D is TRBD1 or TRBD2 (5 bases each). The CDR3 has 15 residues. Deletions cut 5 bases from V and 3 bases from J, with 17 bases between. The V gene's germline CDR1 is SGHTA and CDR2 FQGNSA. The DNA of the CDR3 is TGTGCCAGCAGCCACCCCTGGGACCTACTCTACGAGCAGTACTTC. Amino acid sequence: CASSHPWDLLYEQYF. Drawing the rest from reference TRBV7-2 and TRBJ2-7, the complete variable domain is GAGVSQSPSNKVTEKGKDVELRCDPISGHTALYWYRQSLGQGLEFLIYFQGNSAPDKSGLPSDRFSAERTGGSVSTLTIQRTQQEDSAVYLCASSHPWDLLYEQYFGPGTRLTVT.

This clonotype was seen at least ten times. This sequence joins TRBV5-5 and TRBJ1-5; D gene ambiguous. Trimming stripped 0 bases from V and 2 bases from J, with 12 bases between. In germline, CDR1 is SGHKS, CDR2 YYEKEE (reference sequence). The CDR3 covers 16 residues. CDR3: CASSLGGTSGNQPQHF. CDR3 sequence (DNA): TGTGCCAGCAGCTTGGGCGGAACCAGTGGCAATCAGCCCCAGCATTTT.

This clonotype was counted many times. The V gene is TRBV29-1, the J gene TRBJ1-1; D uncertain. CDR3 length equals 13 residues. Germline loops: CDR1 SQVTM, CDR2 ANQGSEA. The germline V and J ends were trimmed by 0 bases and 1 base, with 6 bases remaining between them. The CDR3 sequence is CSVEEIWNTEAFF. The CDR3 DNA follows: TGCAGCGTTGAAGAAATTTGGAACACTGAAGCTTTCTTT. The entire variable domain, with the rest obtained from reference TRBV29-1 and TRBJ1-1, is as follows: SAVISQKPSRDICQRGTSLTIQCQVDSQVTMMFWYRQQPGQSLTLIATANQGSEATYESGFVIDKFPISRPNLTFSTLTVSNMSPEDSSIYLCSVEEIWNTEAFFGQGTRLTVV.

This clonotype has more than one count but fewer than ten. V and J are TRBV5-8 and TRBJ1-3, with 7 positions matching TRBD1. Germline V gene data show CDR1 as SGHTS and CDR2 as YDEGEE. The CDR3 runs 15 residues. The V gene end was trimmed by 0 bases and the J gene end by 4 bases; junction bases not matched to a gene: 4. The CDR3 sequence: CASSLDRDRGNTIYF. For the CDR3, the DNA is TGTGCCAGCAGCTTGGATCGGGACAGAGGAAACACCATATATTTT.